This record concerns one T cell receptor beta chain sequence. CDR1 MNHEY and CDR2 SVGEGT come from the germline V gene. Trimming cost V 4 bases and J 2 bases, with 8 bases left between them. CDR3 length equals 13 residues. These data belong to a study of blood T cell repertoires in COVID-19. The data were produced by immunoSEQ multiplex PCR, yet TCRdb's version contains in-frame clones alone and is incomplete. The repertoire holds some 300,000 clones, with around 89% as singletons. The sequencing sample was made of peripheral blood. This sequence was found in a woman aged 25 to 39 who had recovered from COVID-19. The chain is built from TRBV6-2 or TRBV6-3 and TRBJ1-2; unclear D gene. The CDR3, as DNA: TGTGCCAGCAGTTCAACTGCGAACTATGGCTACACCTTC. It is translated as CASSSTANYGYTF.